The clone carrying this T cell receptor beta chain was detected only a few times. The source of the sample is a study of CD8 T cells in ankylosing spondylitis. Germline assignment: CDR1 SGHVS and CDR2 FQNEAQ. CDR3 size: 13 residues. V lost 5 bases and J lost 5, with 10 bases in between. 5'-RACE, quantitative and with molecular barcodes, yielded the TCR beta libraries. TCRdb reprocessed the 5' RACE reads with MiXCR, giving one entry per CDR3 protein. The sample lists roughly 230,000 distinct CDR3 sequences; roughly a tenth were seen once. The rearrangement links TRBV7-8 to TRBJ2-1; no reliable D call. Sequenced material: blood, either unsorted or a sorted T cell fraction (not recorded which). The receptor's source is a male donor with ankylosing spondylitis or in good health (not recorded which). The CDR3 spells CASSRNRDNEQFF. DNA for the CDR3: TGTGCCAGCAGCCGGAATAGGGACAATGAGCAGTTCTTC.